This TCR beta chain derives from a study of cytomegalovirus exposure and HLA in healthy donors. Study-level results: Accurate prediction of most subjects' HLA-A and HLA-B alleles from TCR beta sequences was reported. Common viral pathogens were later found to be apparently linked to several of the most significant clusters. Generally TCR sequences proved uncommon, though certain public TCRs appeared in numerous donors. An analysis was carried out later, and it reportedly showed fewer N-insertions in an Asian-associated ancestry cluster than the roughly 700-donor mean.

PCR involved 60 Vbeta and 13 Jbeta primers. The assay was immunoSEQ multiplex PCR, and TCRdb's table has in-frame clones only and misses some. The table lists more than 35,000 clones, nearly 55% of them singletons, with 6.2% in the top ten. As regards this clone: What it binds is unknown.

Germline loops: CDR1 SGHTA, CDR2 FQGTGA. V was cut by 1 base and J by 5 bases, with 8 bases left in between. CDR3 size: 13 residues. Sequenced sample: PBMCs. The clonotype was recovered from a woman between 40 and 55 years old in good health and CMV-seropositive. This sequence joins TRBV7-3 and TRBJ1-1; TRBD1 might be the D (5 bases). CDR3: CASSLMSGTEAFF. CDR3 nucleotides: TGTGCCAGCAGCTTAATGTCAGGGACTGAAGCTTTCTTT.